This T cell receptor (beta chain) was recovered during a study of blood T cell repertoires in COVID-19. Germline V gene lookup returns CDR1 SGHTA and CDR2 FQGNSA. The length of the CDR3 is 16 residues. V dropped 1 base and J dropped 4 bases, with 16 bases sitting between them. Using immunoSEQ multiplex PCR, the repertoire was profiled, and TCRdb retains in-frame clones only, with some absent. The sample includes roughly 250,000 clones, 88% of them seen just once. The TCR comes from a woman younger than 45 with acute or convalescent COVID-19. The chain carries TRBV7-2 and TRBJ1-2; perhaps TRBD1 as D (6 bases). Sequencing used peripheral blood. CDR3 sequence: CASSLDPQTGLYGYTF. CDR3 nucleotide sequence: TGTGCCAGCAGCTTAGACCCCCAGACAGGACTCTATGGCTACACCTTC. Drawing the rest from reference TRBV7-2 and TRBJ1-2, the complete variable domain is GAGVSQSPSNKVTEKGKDVELRCDPISGHTALYWYRQSLGQGLEFLIYFQGNSAPDKSGLPSDRFSAERTGGSVSTLTIQRTQQEDSAVYLCASSLDPQTGLYGYTFGSGTRLTVV.